This TCR beta chain derives from a study of blood T cell repertoires in COVID-19. Authors' analysis steps: It was from reference gene primer amplification that nucleated cell counts were estimated. Profiling relied on immunoSEQ multiplex PCR, and the TCRdb table lists in-frame clones only, not all of them. V and J calls and clone size are copied from that table; D and trimming were computed from the DNA. Here the sample spans around 300,000 clones, around 92% being singletons. Germline V gives CDR1 SGHTA, CDR2 FQGTGA. The CDR3 contains 15 residues. Trimming at V came to 2 bases and at J to 2 bases, leaving 3 bases not matched to a gene.

The sequenced sample consisted of PBMCs or T cells enriched from blood (not recorded which). The sequence derives from a woman aged 55-70 years who had recovered from COVID-19. The rearrangement joins TRBV7-3 to TRBJ1-3, with 7 bases that match TRBD1. CDR3 DNA: TGTGCCAGCAGCTTAGGAGGGGGCCCTGGAAACACCATATATTTT. Encoded protein: CASSLGGGPGNTIYF.